The clone carrying this TCR beta chain is a singleton in its sample. The antigen is undetermined. The sample belongs to a study of cytomegalovirus exposure and HLA in healthy donors. V was trimmed by 2 bases and J by 2 bases, leaving 16 bases between them. The CDR3 runs 16 residues. Germline lookup yields CDR1 MNHEY and CDR2 SMNVEV (reference sequence). PCR was performed using 60 Vbeta and 13 Jbeta primers. Per the study methods: Unique TCR beta chains numbered about 72 million in a later analysis, with around 11 million shared. Sequenced by immunoSEQ multiplex PCR; TCRdb stores in-frame clones only, minus some. V and J calls and clone size are those listed in that table; D and trimming were worked out from the DNA. Of roughly 87,000 clones in the sample, about 85% were seen once. Overall study results and limits: Analysis performed later showed TCR beta chains linked to HLA being more clonally expanded than equally common others.

The rearrangement joins TRBV27 to TRBJ2-7; TRBD2 is a possible D gene (5 bases). Sequenced sample: PBMCs. The receptor's source is a middle-aged woman in good health and CMV-seropositive. CDR3 amino acids: CASSLRAELTTYEQYF. CDR3 nucleotide sequence: TGTGCCAGCAGTTTACGTGCAGAGTTGACTACCTACGAGCAGTACTTC.